This T cell receptor beta chain was observed in a study of cytotoxic CD8 clonotypes in ibrutinib-treated CLL. Looking at the study overall: Samples showed on average about 280,000 productive templates and about 94,000 productive rearrangements.

Germline V CDR1 and CDR2: SGHNT, YYREEE (reference sequence). The CDR3 loop spans 15 amino acids. V shed 4 bases, J shed 2 bases, and the junction held 6 bases outside the gene matches. The method was immunoSEQ multiplex PCR; TCRdb's version includes in-frame clones alone and lacks a portion of them. The data contain some 300,000 clones, 70% to 80% of them singletons. Broader study findings: Age-matched healthy donor levels were exceeded by baseline clonality, which tracked circulating CD8+ T-cell counts. There were differences in sampling times between sustained-remission and progressing patients.

A word on this clone: Its antigen is undetermined.

The sequenced sample was PBMCs, obtained before ibrutinib treatment. The receptor comes from a human donor with chronic lymphocytic leukemia. V and J are TRBV5-4 and TRBJ2-1; 7 nucleotides line up with TRBD1. DNA of the CDR3: TGTGCCAGCAGCCGAGGGACAGCCACCTACAATGAGCAGTTCTTC. Its translation: CASSRGTATYNEQFF. Complete variable domain (other parts from reference TRBV5-4 and TRBJ2-1): ETGVTQSPTHLIKTRGQQVTLRCSSQSGHNTVSWYQQALGQGPQFIFQYYREEENGRGNFPPRFSGLQFPNYSSELNVNALELDDSALYLCASSRGTATYNEQFFGPGTRLTVL.